This T cell receptor (beta chain) was recovered during a study of cytomegalovirus exposure and HLA in healthy donors. Whole-study findings and limits: In a later analysis, HLA-associated beta chains showed higher expansion and lower generation probabilities than comparable chains.

CDR1 LGHNA and CDR2 YNFKEQ come from the germline V gene. V shed 4 bases, J shed 4 bases, and the junction held 7 bases outside the gene matches. This CDR3 is built from 16 residues. Details on this clone: Its specificity is not known.

PCR amplification relied on 60 Vbeta primers (plus 13 Jbeta primers). Method: immunoSEQ multiplex PCR; TCRdb's copy keeps in-frame clones and lacks some. Of roughly 120,000 clones listed, around three quarters are singletons. The specimen sequenced was PBMCs. The source of this sequence is a man under 40 in good health and CMV-seronegative. The chain carries TRBV4-2 and TRBJ2-5; 12 bases agree with TRBD2. The CDR3, as DNA: TGTGCCAGCAGCCCCTATGCTAGCGGGAGGGTAGAGACCCAGTACTTC. It is translated as CASSPYASGRVETQYF.